This entry describes one T cell receptor beta chain. Germline V gives CDR1 KGHSH, CDR2 LQKENI. This CDR3 is 15 amino acids long. J lost 9 bases, V lost 2 bases, and 10 bases had no gene match. The data belong to a study of blood T cell repertoires in COVID-19. This table comes from immunoSEQ multiplex PCR, and its TCRdb copy is limited to in-frame clones, with some not included. The table has 160,000 or so clones, about 88% seen once. This clonotype originated in a woman aged 45-65 years with COVID-19, enrolled during active disease. V is TRBV18 and J is TRBJ2-1; TRBD2 matches at 7 bases. The sequencing sample was made of peripheral blood. The CDR3 protein is CASSPKETSYSEQFF. In nucleotides, the CDR3 is TGTGCCAGCTCACCAAAGGAGACTAGCTATAGTGAGCAGTTCTTC.